This T cell receptor (beta chain) was captured by sequencing in a study of blood T cell repertoires in COVID-19. As for the study in general: Specimens from acute and convalescent COVID-19 originated in the United States, Italy and Spain. PBMCs, B-cell-depleted T cells, or T cells provided the cDNA or gDNA that made up the material.

Original processing notes: For nucleated cells, counts were estimated from reference gene primer amplification. Measured with immunoSEQ multiplex PCR; TCRdb has only the in-frame clones, and not every one. That table is the source of V, J and clone size, and D and trimming were worked out from the DNA. Altogether 250,000 or so clones are present, about 80% being singletons, with the ten largest covering 8.9%. Material for sequencing was peripheral blood. The TCR sequence derives from an elderly man with acute or convalescent COVID-19.

CDR3: CASSSQTGTYEQYF. The CDR3 region has the DNA TGTGCCAGCAGCTCTCAGACAGGTACCTACGAGCAGTACTTC. This chain connects TRBV7-9 to TRBJ2-7; a possible D gene is TRBD1 (6 bases). Trimming shortened V by 4 bases and J by 2 bases, and 12 bases separated the two germline ends. This CDR3 is 14 amino acids long. The germline gives CDR1 SEHNR, CDR2 FQNEAQ (reference sequence).